This entry lists 20 T cell receptor beta chains sequenced from one sample in a study of T cell responses to AZD1222 COVID-19 vaccine. Produced via immunoSEQ multiplex PCR; TCRdb's table is partial and in-frame only. The sample holds around 170,000 clones; just over 90% are singletons and the top ten take over 0.85%. Source: peripheral blood, taken on day 0 of AZD1222 vaccination. These receptors were obtained from an adult in good health.

The chain links TRBV7-2 to TRBJ1-2; D unclear. The germline V and J ends were trimmed by 2 bases and 5 bases, with 12 bases remaining between them. This CDR3 has 14 amino acids. The germline gives CDR1 SGHTA, CDR2 FQGNSA. The CDR3 DNA reads as TGTGCCAGCAGCTTACGGGCCGATTCATATGGCTACACCTTC. Protein: CASSLRADSYGYTF.

The V gene is TRBV4-3, the J gene TRBJ1-4; tentative D call: TRBD1 (5 bases). CDR3 length: 17 residues. Germline V lookup: CDR1 LGHNA, CDR2 YSLEER. V was cut by 1 base and J by 6 bases, with 18 bases left in between. Here the CDR3 DNA reads TGCGCCAGCAGCCAAGGGAACCTAGGGACTTTCCATGAAAAACTGTTTTTT. Protein: CASSQGNLGTFHEKLFF.

The V and J genes are TRBV5-1 and TRBJ2-6; D is undetermined. The V end lost 0 bases, the J end lost 1 base, and 17 bases lay between the germline ends. Per germline, CDR1 SGHRS and CDR2 YFSETQ. The CDR3 has 19 residues. The CDR3 DNA reads TGCGCCAGCAGCTTGGGCCGTGTCTTGGTCCCTTCTGGGGCCAACGTCCTGACTTTC. This encodes CASSLGRVLVPSGANVLTF.

This chain uses TRBV24-1 with TRBJ2-5, with 8 nucleotides matching TRBD1. CDR3 size: 14 residues. The V gene end was trimmed by 6 bases and the J gene end by 5 bases; junction bases not matched to a gene: 7. In germline, CDR1 is KGHDR, CDR2 SFDVKD. CDR3 DNA: TGTGCCACCAGTTCCGGACAGGGTCCCGAGACCCAGTACTTC. This sequence encodes CATSSGQGPETQYF.

The J gene is TRBJ1-6, the V gene TRBV27; the D gene is possibly TRBD1 (6 bases). Germline CDR1 and CDR2: MNHEY and SMNVEV (reference sequence). V lost 6 bases to trimming and J lost 6 bases, with 12 bases between them. The CDR3 runs to 14 residues. The CDR3 protein is CASRRQDSNSPLHF. The CDR3, as DNA: TGTGCCAGCAGGCGACAGGACAGTAATTCACCCCTCCACTTT.

V gene TRBV11-2 combines with J gene TRBJ1-6; a weak D match, TRBD1 (6 bases). There are 17 residues in the CDR3. Germline lookup yields CDR1 SGHAT and CDR2 FQNNGV. V lost 1 base to trimming and J lost 10 bases, with 20 bases between them. CDR3 nucleotide sequence: TGTGCCAGCAGCTTAGGAGCGTTAGGGGGGGTCGGGTCACCCCTCCACTTT. This codes for CASSLGALGGVGSPLHF.

This clone was observed a handful of times. The chain couples TRBV6-6 to TRBJ1-6, with 8 bases aligning to TRBD1. The J segment lost 13 bases and the V segment lost 6 bases, leaving 11 bases of the junction unmatched. CDR3 length equals 14 residues. The germline CDR1 and CDR2 sequences are MNHNY and SVGAGI (reference sequence). The CDR3 is CASSHGQGRGPLHF. Written as DNA, the CDR3 is TGTGCCAGCAGCCACGGACAGGGCAGGGGTCCCCTCCACTTT.

The rearrangement links TRBV11-2 to TRBJ2-7; 14 bases fit TRBD2. Trimming took 4 bases from V and 6 from J; bases not matched to a gene: 17. The CDR3 has 19 residues. CDR1 is SGHAT and CDR2 is FQNNGV in the germline V gene. Here the CDR3 DNA reads TGTGCCAGCAGCTCCCGACTAGCGGGAGGGCCCGAATTGATAAGCGAGCAGTACTTC. Amino acid sequence: CASSSRLAGGPELISEQYF.

The rearrangement links TRBV12-2 to TRBJ2-7; TRBD1 is the table's D call, not checked against the DNA. TRBV12-2 is designated a pseudogene. CDR3 size: 15 residues. CDR3 in DNA: TGTGCAAGTCGCTTCCTGGACAAGAGGTCCTACGAGCAGTACTTC. Translation gives CASRFLDKRSYEQYF.

The CDR3 sequence is CASSLGGGSIQPQHF. The CDR3 region has the DNA TGTGCCAGCAGCTTAGGAGGGGGGTCGATCCAGCCCCAGCATTTT. The chain employs TRBV7-2 and TRBJ1-5; tentative D call: TRBD1 (6 bases). This CDR3 region has 15 residues. The V gene lost 1 base and the J gene lost 7 bases, with 14 bases spanning the gap. Germline assignment: CDR1 SGHTA and CDR2 FQGNSA.

Concerning this clone itself: Distinct nucleotide sequences in the sample also encode this CDR3. The gene calls are TRBV9 and TRBJ1-6, with 10 bases identical to TRBD1. This CDR3 is built from 15 residues. V dropped 3 bases and J dropped 6; count of bases not matched to a gene: 3. CDR1 is SGDLS, CDR2 YYNGEE, per germline. The CDR3 loop is CASSAGQGGNSPLHF. The DNA for the CDR3 is TGTGCCAGCAGCGCAGGACAGGGGGGTAATTCACCCCTCCACTTT.

The V gene is TRBV5-1, the J gene TRBJ2-1, with TRBD2 identical over 12 bases. The J segment lost 3 bases and the V segment lost 0 bases, leaving 1 base of the junction unmatched. CDR1 is SGHRS, CDR2 YFSETQ, per germline. CDR3 size: 16 residues. The CDR3 here is CASSLATSGSYNEQFF. The DNA of the CDR3 is TGCGCCAGCAGCTTGGCGACTAGCGGGAGCTACAATGAGCAGTTCTTC.

The chain uses TRBV29-1 and TRBJ1-1, with no clear D. This CDR3 is 15 amino acids long. CDR1 is SQVTM, CDR2 ANQGSEA, per germline. The V gene lost 6 bases and the J gene lost 5 bases, with 22 bases spanning the gap. The CDR3 here is CSVGIGGLGQTEAFF. The CDR3 nucleotides are TGCAGCGTCGGAATCGGTGGACTAGGGCAAACTGAAGCTTTCTTT.

The CDR3 DNA reads TGCGCCAGCAGCTTGGGAGGGTGGGACAGAAGCACAGATACGCAGTATTTT. The encoded protein is CASSLGGWDRSTDTQYF. The chain uses TRBV5-1 and TRBJ2-3; 7 nucleotides agree with TRBD1. Per the germline V gene, CDR1 is SGHRS and CDR2 is YFSETQ. This CDR3 region has 17 residues. V lost 0 bases to trimming and J lost 0 bases; unmatched junction nucleotides: 7.

The J gene is TRBJ1-2, the V gene TRBV19; D possibly corresponds to TRBD1 (5 bases). The CDR3 contains 13 residues. Per germline, CDR1 LNHDA and CDR2 SQIVND (reference sequence). The ends were cut back, 9 bases at V and 4 bases at J, with 15 bases in the middle. As DNA, the CDR3 is TGTGCCAGCCGGGGGTTCGAGGGCTATGGCTACACCTTC. Protein sequence: CASRGFEGYGYTF.

The V and J genes are TRBV7-6 and TRBJ2-7; no firm D call. The CDR3 runs 14 residues. V was shortened by 4 bases and J by 0 bases, with 10 bases between the two germline ends. Germline assignment: CDR1 SGHVS and CDR2 FNYEAQ. The CDR3 nucleotides are TGTGCCAGCAGCTCCCGGCCCTACTCCTACGAGCAGTACTTC. It codes for CASSSRPYSYEQYF.

The count of this clone is one. The V gene is TRBV9, the J gene TRBJ1-1; no clear D. Germline CDR1 is SGDLS and CDR2 is YYNGEE. Trimming removed 4 bases from V and 6 bases from J, with 13 bases in between. This CDR3 has 13 residues. The CDR3 here is CASSPREFSEAFF. The CDR3 DNA follows: TGTGCCAGCAGCCCCCGGGAGTTCTCTGAAGCTTTCTTT.

The V gene is TRBV5-1, the J gene TRBJ1-1; 8 nucleotides align to TRBD1. Trimming cost V 0 bases and J 1 base; bases outside gene matches: 8. Germline V lookup: CDR1 SGHRS, CDR2 YFSETQ. The CDR3 length is 17 residues. The CDR3 loop is CASSLARTGTGNTEAFF. The CDR3 nucleotides read TGCGCCAGCAGCTTGGCCAGGACTGGGACAGGGAACACTGAAGCTTTCTTT.

V gene TRBV4-3 combines with J gene TRBJ1-4, with a possible D match to TRBD1 (5 bases). The CDR3 has 17 residues. The V gene's germline CDR1 is LGHNA and CDR2 YSLEER. Between the trimmed V and J ends, which lost 4 bases and 0 bases, there was a span of 15 bases. This chain's CDR3 is CASSLLGTSSTNEKLFF. The CDR3 nucleotides are TGCGCCAGCAGCCTTCTAGGGACCTCTTCAACTAATGAAAAACTGTTTTTT.

J is TRBJ2-7 and V is TRBV9; 13 bases align to TRBD2. Trimming at V came to 5 bases and at J to 2 bases, leaving 4 bases not matched to a gene. CDR3 size: 15 residues. CDR1 and CDR2 from the germline V gene are SGDLS and YYNGEE. DNA for the CDR3: TGTGCCAGCAGTGAGGGGACTAGCGGGGCCTACGAGCAGTACTTC. Translated, it gives CASSEGTSGAYEQYF.